These 20 T cell receptor beta chains were sequenced from one sample in a study of T cell repertoires in cytomegalovirus infection. Antigen specificity for these receptors is unknown. From the reads, TCRdb called clonotypes with MiXCR, one entry per CDR3 protein. The sample lists 750,000 to 900,000 distinct CDR3 sequences, under 35% occurring once. Here the sequenced sample was cultured CD8+ T cells from PBMCs, taken from culture after CMV antigen stimulation. The receptors were sampled from a human donor in good health (CMV status not recorded). Some clones in this sample may be carry-over from other donors' samples.

The V call is TRBV6-5, the J call TRBJ2-1; D not resolved. V lost 0 bases, J lost 6 bases, and 6 bases lay in between. Per germline, CDR1 MNHEY and CDR2 SVGAGI. CDR3 length: 13 amino acids. CDR3 in amino acids: CASSYSTINEQFF. CDR3 in DNA: TGTGCCAGCAGTTACTCCACAATCAATGAGCAGTTCTTC.

This clonotype was picked up a small number of times. The chain carries TRBV12-3 or TRBV12-4 and TRBJ1-3, with TRBD1 as a possible D gene (6 bases). The V gene lost 8 bases and the J gene lost 0 bases, with 11 bases spanning the gap. This CDR3 contains 14 residues. The CDR3 sequence is CASPDRSSGNTIYF. The CDR3 bases are TGTGCCAGCCCTGACAGGAGCTCTGGAAACACCATATATTTT.

This chain uses TRBV2 with TRBJ2-7; D is uncertain. In germline, CDR1 is SNHLY, CDR2 FYNNEI. CDR3 length equals 14 residues. V gave up 3 bases and J gave up 0 bases, with 9 bases separating them. The DNA of the CDR3 is TGTGCCAGCAGTGAGGGAAGGAGCTCCTACGAGCAGTACTTC. Its translation is CASSEGRSSYEQYF.

This chain connects TRBV6-5 to TRBJ1-6; tentative D call: TRBD1 (5 bases). With 7 bases removed from V and 4 bases from J, the gap between germline ends came to 14 bases. In germline, CDR1 is MNHEY, CDR2 SVGAGI. The CDR3 spans 15 residues. This CDR3 reads CASIRSRQYNSPLHF. The CDR3 region has the DNA TGTGCCAGCATTCGGTCACGACAGTATAATTCACCCCTCCACTTT.

This rearrangement joins TRBV7-9 to TRBJ1-1; no clear D gene. The CDR3 spans 11 residues. V was shortened by 8 bases and J by 5 bases, with 9 bases between the two germline ends. Germline V lookup: CDR1 SEHNR, CDR2 FQNEAQ (reference sequence). The CDR3 region has the DNA TGTGCCAGCGGTAATGGGACTGAAGCTTTCTTT. Amino acids: CASGNGTEAFF.

This clonotype turned up a few times. The chain has TRBV7-9 and TRBJ2-3; 7 bases fit TRBD1. Germline CDR1 and CDR2: SEHNR and FQNEAQ (reference sequence). The CDR3 sequence is 12 residues long. J gave up 12 bases and V 1 base, and 4 bases lay outside the gene matches. CDR3 sequence (DNA): TGTGCCAGCAGCTTAGTAGACAGGGAACAGTATTTT. Translation: CASSLVDREQYF.

This clonotype was detected a few times. This sequence joins TRBV20-1 and TRBJ2-1, with TRBD2 identical over 9 bases. V was pared by 3 bases and J by 5 bases, with 8 bases of the junction left unmatched. The CDR3 contains 15 residues. CDR1 and CDR2 from the germline V gene are DFQATT and SNEGSKA (reference sequence). The CDR3, as DNA: TGCAGTGCTAGGGTGACTAAGCGGGGGGACAATGAGCAGTTCTTC. It codes for CSARVTKRGDNEQFF.

This clonotype appeared many times. The chain combines TRBV5-4 with TRBJ1-2, with D unclear. The germline V and J ends were trimmed by 0 bases and 1 base, with 7 bases remaining between them. Per germline, CDR1 SGHNT and CDR2 YYREEE (reference sequence). The CDR3 runs 14 residues. CDR3 in DNA: TGTGCCAGCAGCTTGGCCGGCAGTAACTATGGCTACACCTTC. Protein product: CASSLAGSNYGYTF. The complete variable domain, with remaining parts taken from reference TRBV5-4 and TRBJ1-2, reads ETGVTQSPTHLIKTRGQQVTLRCSSQSGHNTVSWYQQALGQGPQFIFQYYREEENGRGNFPPRFSGLQFPNYSSELNVNALELDDSALYLCASSLAGSNYGYTFGSGTRLTVV.

The chain employs TRBV6-1 and TRBJ1-1; D is possibly TRBD1 (5 bases). CDR1 is MNHNS and CDR2 is SASEGT in the germline V gene. This CDR3 spans 14 amino acids. Trimming cost V 2 bases and J 4 bases, with 11 bases left between them. Written as DNA, the CDR3 is TGTGCCAGCAGTGAATGGGGCTGGGTCACTGAAGCTTTCTTT. Its translation: CASSEWGWVTEAFF.

This clonotype came up once. CDR3 DNA: TGTGCCAGCAGTTTAGCCAGCGGGGGGTCCCGCTACAATGAGCAGTTCTTC. Amino acids: CASSLASGGSRYNEQFF. J is TRBJ2-1 and V is TRBV27; TRBD2 matches at 9 bases. J gave up 3 bases and V 2 bases, and 8 bases lay outside the gene matches. CDR1 is MNHEY, CDR2 SMNVEV, per germline (reference sequence). The CDR3 has 17 residues.

V and J are TRBV2 and TRBJ2-1, with 8 nucleotides matching TRBD1. Trimming removed 6 bases from V and 10 bases from J; junction bases left unmatched: 8. The CDR3 runs to 13 residues. Germline V gene lookup returns CDR1 SNHLY and CDR2 FYNNEI. The CDR3 spells CASSQQGGGEQFF. The CDR3 nucleotides read TGTGCCAGCAGCCAACAGGGGGGAGGAGAGCAGTTCTTC.

This clonotype was seen only a few times. The chain recombines TRBV12-3 or TRBV12-4 with TRBJ2-2, with D perhaps matching TRBD2 (6 bases). V shed 7 bases and J shed 8 bases, with 26 bases lying between them. The CDR3 has 17 amino acids. CDR3 residues: CASTTWGLGGLEGELFF. DNA for the CDR3: TGTGCCAGCACTACTTGGGGTCTTGGAGGGTTGGAAGGGGAGCTGTTTTTT.

This clonotype appeared a few times. V gene TRBV5-1 combines with J gene TRBJ1-1; D is uncertain. CDR3 length: 14 amino acids. Between the trimmed V and J ends, which lost 4 bases and 6 bases, there was a span of 16 bases. From germline, CDR1 is SGHRS and CDR2 YFSETQ. This CDR3 is CASSPPGGWAEAFF. CDR3 bases: TGCGCCAGCAGCCCACCAGGCGGCTGGGCTGAAGCTTTCTTT.

The CDR3 DNA reads TGCGCCAGCAGCCAAGATAGCGGGGGGCCCACTAATGAAAAACTGTTTTTT. Protein sequence: CASSQDSGGPTNEKLFF. The chain has TRBV4-1 and TRBJ1-4; D is possibly TRBD1 (6 bases). Germline V gene data show CDR1 as MGHRA and CDR2 as YSYEKL. The CDR3 runs 17 residues. The V gene lost 0 bases and the J gene lost 2 bases, with 13 bases spanning the gap.

This clonotype has just a few counts. The genes are TRBV4-1 and TRBJ2-5; the D call may be TRBD1 or TRBD2 (5 bases each). Trimming shortened V by 7 bases and J by 5 bases, and 20 bases separated the two germline ends. Germline V gene lookup returns CDR1 MGHRA and CDR2 YSYEKL. The CDR3 has 15 amino acids. Here the CDR3 reads CASTLHRDGGETQYF. As DNA, the CDR3 is TGCGCCAGCACCCTACACCGGGACGGCGGTGAGACCCAGTACTTC.

The rearrangement links TRBV6-5 to TRBJ2-2; TRBD1 aligns across 8 bases. Germline trimming cut 0 bases from V and 5 bases from J; bases unmatched to any gene: 8. In germline, CDR1 is MNHEY, CDR2 SVGAGI. This CDR3 has 17 amino acids. Written as DNA, the CDR3 is TGTGCCAGCAGTTACTCCGGGGGACAGGACTTTACCGGGGAGCTGTTTTTT. Residues: CASSYSGGQDFTGELFF.

This clonotype was observed a few times. This rearrangement joins TRBV27 to TRBJ1-5, with D perhaps TRBD1 (5 bases). The germline V and J ends were trimmed by 6 bases and 4 bases, with 19 bases remaining between them. Germline lookup yields CDR1 MNHEY and CDR2 SMNVEV (reference sequence). The CDR3 is 16 amino acids. The chain's CDR3 is CASSLFWTKGNQPQHF. For the CDR3, the DNA is TGTGCCAGCAGCCTCTTTTGGACAAAAGGAAATCAGCCCCAGCATTTT.

The chain joins TRBV15 to TRBJ2-1, with 7 bases fitting TRBD1. Germline-derived CDR1 and CDR2 are LNHNV and YYDKDF (reference sequence). This CDR3 is 17 amino acids long. V lost 4 bases and J lost 6; bases outside the gene matches: 15. Here the CDR3 DNA reads TGTGCCACCAGCACCCGGACAGGCCCTACAATCGGCAATGAGCAGTTCTTC. Protein product: CATSTRTGPTIGNEQFF.

Only a few counts were recorded for this clonotype. J is TRBJ2-7 and V is TRBV27; 9 nucleotides align to TRBD1. With 5 bases clipped from V and 3 bases from J, the junction kept 8 bases outside the gene matches. Germline V gene lookup returns CDR1 MNHEY and CDR2 SMNVEV (reference sequence). The CDR3 loop spans 15 amino acids. CDR3 amino acids: CASSMGQGGYYEQYV. Here the CDR3 DNA reads TGTGCCAGCAGTATGGGACAGGGAGGGTACTACGAGCAGTACGTC.

This clonotype was seen ten or more times. The chain joins TRBV7-6 to TRBJ2-7; D gene ambiguous. This CDR3 has 14 residues. The ends were cut back, 3 bases at V and 0 bases at J, with 9 bases in the middle. From germline, CDR1 is SGHVS and CDR2 FNYEAQ. In DNA form, the CDR3 reads TGTGCCAGCAGCTTGGGCAGTTCCTCCTACGAGCAGTACTTC. Translating it yields CASSLGSSSYEQYF.